Below, 9 T cell receptor beta chains from the same sample are listed, as sequenced in a study of T cell repertoires in cytomegalovirus infection. From the reads, TCRdb called clonotypes with MiXCR, one entry per CDR3 protein. In the table there are roughly 500,000 distinct CDR3 sequences, about 44% of which are singletons. The antigens for these receptors are not known. Sequenced here: cultured PBMCs, sampled from culture after CMV antigen stimulation. These receptors originate from a human donor in good health (CMV status not recorded). Some clones in this sample may be carry-over from other donors' samples.

This clonotype was counted only a few times. The gene calls are TRBV7-8 and TRBJ2-7; TRBD2 matches at 7 bases. V lost 8 bases and J lost 7; bases outside the gene matches: 14. The CDR3 is 14 residues long. CDR1 SGHVS and CDR2 FQNEAQ come from the germline V gene. The CDR3 nucleotides read TGTGCCAGCGAGGTTGGGGGGGTTTGGGGGGAGCAGTACTTC. Its protein is CASEVGGVWGEQYF.

The genes are TRBV7-2 and TRBJ1-1; 7 bases match TRBD1. The CDR3 consists of 14 residues. V gave up 3 bases and J gave up 5 bases; unmatched junction bases: 6. Germline assignment: CDR1 SGHTA and CDR2 FQGNSA. CDR3: CASSFRGGGTEAFF. The CDR3 DNA follows: TGTGCCAGCAGCTTTCGAGGGGGCGGAACTGAAGCTTTCTTT.

The chain has TRBV7-8 and TRBJ2-7; TRBD1 agrees at 7 bases. The CDR3 consists of 18 residues. Germline CDR1 and CDR2: SGHVS and FQNEAQ. Trimming took 2 bases from V and 3 from J; bases not matched to a gene: 16. The CDR3 DNA is TGTGCCAGCAGCTTAAATAGAGGAAGATGGGACAGCTTCTACGAGCAGTACTTC. It specifies CASSLNRGRWDSFYEQYF.

This chain links TRBV14 with TRBJ2-2; possibly TRBD1 for D (5 bases). Germline V CDR1 and CDR2: SGHDN, FVKESK. V dropped 0 bases and J dropped 0 bases, with 17 bases sitting between them. The CDR3 consists of 19 residues. CDR3 residues: CASSQDHAGMSANTGELFF. The CDR3, as DNA: TGTGCCAGCAGCCAAGATCATGCAGGGATGTCGGCGAACACCGGGGAGCTGTTTTTT.

The V gene is TRBV7-8, the J gene TRBJ2-2; D may be TRBD2 (6 bases). V was trimmed by 4 bases and J by 1 base, leaving 10 bases between them. Germline V gene data show CDR1 as SGHVS and CDR2 as FQNEAQ. The CDR3 spans 15 residues. The CDR3 DNA reads TGTGCCAGCAGCTGGGGCGGGGTGAACACCGGGGAGCTGTTTTTT. Its translation is CASSWGGVNTGELFF.

This chain joins TRBV29-1 and TRBJ1-2; 9 bases agree with TRBD1. The CDR3 has 13 amino acids. V gave up 4 bases and J gave up 8 bases; unmatched junction bases: 8. CDR1 is SQVTM, CDR2 ANQGSEA, per germline. CDR3 in amino acids: CSVVRTGARGYTF. CDR3 bases: TGCAGCGTTGTTAGGACAGGGGCCCGGGGCTACACCTTC.

The chain uses TRBV7-2 and TRBJ1-5; TRBD1 is a possible D gene (6 bases). The CDR3 is 15 residues long. Germline values: CDR1 SGHTA, CDR2 FQGNSA. V lost 5 bases and J 9 bases, leaving 20 bases between the germline ends. In DNA form, the CDR3 reads TGTGCCAGCAGCCCCGGACAGACTGGATCGGCGCCCCAGCATTTT. This sequence encodes CASSPGQTGSAPQHF.

This clonotype appeared a single time. CDR3 protein: CAWSALGRGTDTQYF. The CDR3 DNA reads as TGTGCCTGGAGTGCCCTCGGCAGGGGCACAGATACGCAGTATTTT. The chain joins TRBV30 to TRBJ2-3, with D possibly matching TRBD1 (5 bases). Germline V gene sequence: CDR1 GTSNPN, CDR2 SVGIG (reference sequence). V was clipped by 1 base and J by 1 base, with 12 bases between them. CDR3 size: 15 residues.

V usage is TRBV2 and J usage is TRBJ2-2, with a weak D call TRBD1 (5 bases). Trimming removed 6 bases at V and 0 bases at J, with 8 bases between. CDR3 size: 14 residues. Germline V gene lookup returns CDR1 SNHLY and CDR2 FYNNEI. This CDR3 is CASSKQANTGELFF. The CDR3 DNA follows: TGTGCCAGCAGCAAACAGGCGAACACCGGGGAGCTGTTTTTT.